This paragraph covers one T cell receptor beta chain sequence. This sample was taken from a study of blood T cell repertoires in COVID-19. Study context: The samples span acute and convalescent COVID-19 from the United States, Italy and Spain.

The repertoire was sequenced with immunoSEQ multiplex PCR; TCRdb's copy has only in-frame clones and lacks some. The data hold some 42,000 clones, with 77% observed a single time. V lost 4 bases to trimming and J lost 4 bases, with 16 bases between them. This CDR3 is 15 amino acids long. The germline CDR1 and CDR2 sequences are LGHNA and YNFKEQ. This sequence was found in a woman in her seventies with acute or convalescent COVID-19. The chain has TRBV4-2 and TRBJ2-5; D unclear. Sequencing was done on a sample of peripheral blood. CDR3 bases: TGTGCCAGCAGCCGAGCACCTATGTCAGGAGAGACCCAGTACTTC. Its protein is CASSRAPMSGETQYF.